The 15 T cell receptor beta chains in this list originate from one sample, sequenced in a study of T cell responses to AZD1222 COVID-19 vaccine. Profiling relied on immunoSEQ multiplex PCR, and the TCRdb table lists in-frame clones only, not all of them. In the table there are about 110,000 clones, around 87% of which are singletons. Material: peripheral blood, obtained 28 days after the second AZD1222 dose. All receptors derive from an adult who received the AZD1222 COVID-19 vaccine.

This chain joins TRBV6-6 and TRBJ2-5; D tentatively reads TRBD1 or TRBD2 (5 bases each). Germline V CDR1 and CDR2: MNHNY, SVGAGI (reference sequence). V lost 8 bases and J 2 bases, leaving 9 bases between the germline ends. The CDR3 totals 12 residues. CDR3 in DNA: TGTGCCAGCGAGGGGCGGCAAGAGACCCAGTACTTC. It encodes CASEGRQETQYF.

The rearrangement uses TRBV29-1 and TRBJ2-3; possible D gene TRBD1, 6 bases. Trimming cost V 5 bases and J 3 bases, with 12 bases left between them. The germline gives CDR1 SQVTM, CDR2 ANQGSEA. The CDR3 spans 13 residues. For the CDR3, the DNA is TGCAGCGTTAGGACAGAATCTACAGATACGCAGTATTTT. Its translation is CSVRTESTDTQYF.

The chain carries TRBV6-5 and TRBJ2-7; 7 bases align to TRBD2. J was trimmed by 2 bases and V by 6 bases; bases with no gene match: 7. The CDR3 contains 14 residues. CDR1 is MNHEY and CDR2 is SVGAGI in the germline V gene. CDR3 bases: TGTGCCAGCAGCCTAGCGGTAAGACCCTACGAGCAGTACTTC. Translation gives CASSLAVRPYEQYF.

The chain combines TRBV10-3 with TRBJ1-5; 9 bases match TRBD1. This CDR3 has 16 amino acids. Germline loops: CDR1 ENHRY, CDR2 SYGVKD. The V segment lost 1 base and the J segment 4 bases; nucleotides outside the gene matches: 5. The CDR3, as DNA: TGTGCCATCAGTGAGTTGGGACAGGGTGAAAATCAGCCCCAGCATTTT. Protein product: CAISELGQGENQPQHF.

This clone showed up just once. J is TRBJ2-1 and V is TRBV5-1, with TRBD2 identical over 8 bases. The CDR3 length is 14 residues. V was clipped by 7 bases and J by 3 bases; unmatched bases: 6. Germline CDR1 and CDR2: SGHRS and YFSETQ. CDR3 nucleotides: TGCGCCAGCTCCGCCGCGGGGGGCTACAATGAGCAGTTCTTC. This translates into CASSAAGGYNEQFF.

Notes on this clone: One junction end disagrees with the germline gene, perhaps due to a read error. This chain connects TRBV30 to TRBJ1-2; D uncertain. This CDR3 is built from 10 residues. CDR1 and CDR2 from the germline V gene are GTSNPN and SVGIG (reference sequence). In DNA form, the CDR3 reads TGTGCCTGGAAGGGTCCTTACGTCTACTTC. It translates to CAWKGPYVYF.

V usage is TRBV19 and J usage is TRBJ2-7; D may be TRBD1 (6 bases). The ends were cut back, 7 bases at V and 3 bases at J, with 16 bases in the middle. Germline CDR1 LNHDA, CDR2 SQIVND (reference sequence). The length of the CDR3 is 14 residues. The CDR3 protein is CASTPGTNLYEQYF. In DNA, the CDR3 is TGTGCCAGTACCCCCGGGACAAATCTCTACGAGCAGTACTTC.

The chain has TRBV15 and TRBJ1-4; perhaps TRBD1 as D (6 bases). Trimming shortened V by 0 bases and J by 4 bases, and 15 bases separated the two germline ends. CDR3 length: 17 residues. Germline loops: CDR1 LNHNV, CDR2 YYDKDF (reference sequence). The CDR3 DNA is TGTGCCACCAGCAGAGACGCGGACAGCTTAGTTAATGAAAAACTGTTTTTT. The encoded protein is CATSRDADSLVNEKLFF.

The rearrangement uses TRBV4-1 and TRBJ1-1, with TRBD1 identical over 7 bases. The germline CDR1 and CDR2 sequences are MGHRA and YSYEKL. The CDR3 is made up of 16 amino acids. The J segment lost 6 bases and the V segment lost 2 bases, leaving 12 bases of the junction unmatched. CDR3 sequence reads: CASSQKGTAVEAEAFF. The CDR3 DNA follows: TGCGCCAGCAGCCAAAAGGGGACAGCCGTCGAGGCTGAAGCTTTCTTT.

The CDR3 protein is CASSSLASVKNIQYF. The DNA for the CDR3 is TGTGCCAGCAGCTCCCTAGCTAGCGTCAAAAACATTCAGTACTTC. This rearrangement joins TRBV7-9 to TRBJ2-4; D might be TRBD2 (6 bases). Trimming pared 4 bases from V and 3 bases from J, leaving 13 bases between. Germline V CDR1 and CDR2: SEHNR, FQNEAQ (reference sequence). The CDR3 runs to 15 residues. The full variable domain, in which reference TRBV7-9 and TRBJ2-4 provide the parts outside the CDR3, is DTGVSQNPRHKITKRGQNVTFRCDPISEHNRLYWYRQTLGQGPEFLTYFQNEAQLEKSRLLSDRFSAERPKGSFSTLEIQRTEQGDSAMYLCASSSLASVKNIQYFGAGTRLSVL.

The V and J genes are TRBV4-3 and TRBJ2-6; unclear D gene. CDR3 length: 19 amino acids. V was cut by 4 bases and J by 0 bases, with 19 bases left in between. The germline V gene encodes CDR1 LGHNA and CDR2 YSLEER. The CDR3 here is CASSPRVKDLLSGANVLTF. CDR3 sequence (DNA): TGCGCCAGCAGCCCCCGGGTGAAGGATCTACTCTCTGGGGCCAACGTCCTGACTTTC.

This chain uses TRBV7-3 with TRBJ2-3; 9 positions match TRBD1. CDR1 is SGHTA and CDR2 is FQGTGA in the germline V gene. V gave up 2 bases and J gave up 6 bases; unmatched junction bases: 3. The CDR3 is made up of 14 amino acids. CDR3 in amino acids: CASSLGQGLDTQYF. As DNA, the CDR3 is TGTGCCAGCAGCTTAGGACAGGGGTTGGATACGCAGTATTTT.

The CDR3 DNA sequence: TGTGCCAGCTCACCATCGATGCCGACTAGGGGGTTCTTTTGGGAGACCCAGTACTTC. Its protein product is CASSPSMPTRGFFWETQYF. The chain uses TRBV18 and TRBJ2-5; D tentatively reads TRBD1 or TRBD2 (6 bases each). The germline gives CDR1 KGHSH, CDR2 LQKENI. Trimming cost V 2 bases and J 5 bases, with 27 bases left between them. The CDR3 runs to 19 residues.

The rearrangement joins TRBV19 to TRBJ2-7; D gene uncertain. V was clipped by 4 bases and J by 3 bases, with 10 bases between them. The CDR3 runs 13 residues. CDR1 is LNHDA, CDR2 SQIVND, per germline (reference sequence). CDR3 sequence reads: CASSNRVGYEQYF. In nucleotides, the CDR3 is TGTGCCAGTAGTAACCGGGTTGGCTACGAGCAGTACTTC.

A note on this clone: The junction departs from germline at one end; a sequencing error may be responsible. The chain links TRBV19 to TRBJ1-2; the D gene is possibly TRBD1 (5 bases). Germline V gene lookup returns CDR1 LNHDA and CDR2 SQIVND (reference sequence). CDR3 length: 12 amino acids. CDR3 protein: CASSIFRFRVPF. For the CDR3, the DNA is TGTGCCAGTAGTATTTTTCGGTTCAGGGTTCCCTTC.